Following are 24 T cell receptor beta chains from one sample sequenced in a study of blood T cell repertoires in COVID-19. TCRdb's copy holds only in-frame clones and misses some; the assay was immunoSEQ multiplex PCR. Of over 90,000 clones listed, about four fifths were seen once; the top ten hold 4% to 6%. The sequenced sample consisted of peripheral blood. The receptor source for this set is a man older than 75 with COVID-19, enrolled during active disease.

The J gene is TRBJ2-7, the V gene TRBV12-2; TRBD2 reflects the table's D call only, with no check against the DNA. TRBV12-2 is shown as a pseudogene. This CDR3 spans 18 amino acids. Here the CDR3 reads CASRLALGPGWSSYEQYF. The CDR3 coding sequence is TGTGCAAGTCGCTTAGCGCTTGGCCCGGGTTGGAGCTCCTACGAGCAGTACTTC.

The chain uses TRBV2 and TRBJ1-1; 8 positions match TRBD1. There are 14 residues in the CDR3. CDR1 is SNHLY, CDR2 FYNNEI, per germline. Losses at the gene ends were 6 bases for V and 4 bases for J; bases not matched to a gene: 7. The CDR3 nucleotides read TGTGCCAGCAGCGAGACAGGGGTAAGCACTGAAGCTTTCTTT. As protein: CASSETGVSTEAFF.

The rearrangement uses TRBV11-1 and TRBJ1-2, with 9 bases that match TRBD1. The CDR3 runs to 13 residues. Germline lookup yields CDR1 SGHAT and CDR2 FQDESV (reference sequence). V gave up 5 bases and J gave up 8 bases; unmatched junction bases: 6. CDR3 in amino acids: CASSRDRDGGYTF. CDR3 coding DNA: TGTGCCAGCAGCCGGGACAGGGACGGGGGCTACACCTTC.

The CDR3 DNA reads TGTGCCAGCAGTAAAGAGAGTGCAAACTCTGGAAACACCATATATTTT. Translation gives CASSKESANSGNTIYF. The V gene is TRBV2, the J gene TRBJ1-3; D ambiguous. With 5 bases removed from V and 0 bases from J, the gap between germline ends came to 14 bases. The CDR3 covers 16 residues. Germline V lookup: CDR1 SNHLY, CDR2 FYNNEI.

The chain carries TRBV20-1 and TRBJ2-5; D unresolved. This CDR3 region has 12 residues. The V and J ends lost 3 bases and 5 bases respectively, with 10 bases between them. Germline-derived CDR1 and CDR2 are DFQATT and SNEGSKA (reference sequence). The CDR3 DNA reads TGCAGTGCTAGTATGGCAGCGGAGACCCAGTACTTC. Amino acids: CSASMAAETQYF.

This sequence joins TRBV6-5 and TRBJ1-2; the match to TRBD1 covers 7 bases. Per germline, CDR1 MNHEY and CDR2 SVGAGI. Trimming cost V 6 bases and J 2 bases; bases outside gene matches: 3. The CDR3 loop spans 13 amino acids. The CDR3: CASRGTVNYGYTF. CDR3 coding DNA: TGTGCCAGCAGGGGGACAGTGAACTATGGCTACACCTTC.

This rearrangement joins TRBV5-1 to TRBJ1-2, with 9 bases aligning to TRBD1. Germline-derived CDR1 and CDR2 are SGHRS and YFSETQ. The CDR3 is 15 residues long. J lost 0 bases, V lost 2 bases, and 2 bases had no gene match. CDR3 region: CASSLQGATNYGYTF. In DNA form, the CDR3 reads TGCGCCAGCAGCTTACAGGGGGCTACTAACTATGGCTACACCTTC.

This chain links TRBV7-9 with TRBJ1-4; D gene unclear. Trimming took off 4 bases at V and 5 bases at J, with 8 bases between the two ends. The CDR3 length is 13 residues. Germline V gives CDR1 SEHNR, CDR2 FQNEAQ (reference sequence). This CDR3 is CASSSQVNEKLFF. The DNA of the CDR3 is TGTGCCAGCAGCTCGCAGGTGAATGAAAAACTGTTTTTT.

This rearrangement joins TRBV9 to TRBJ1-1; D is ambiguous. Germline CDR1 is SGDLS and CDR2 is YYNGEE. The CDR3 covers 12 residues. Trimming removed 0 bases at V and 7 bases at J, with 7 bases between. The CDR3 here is CASSVGHLEAFF. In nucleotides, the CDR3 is TGTGCCAGCAGCGTAGGGCACCTTGAAGCTTTCTTT.

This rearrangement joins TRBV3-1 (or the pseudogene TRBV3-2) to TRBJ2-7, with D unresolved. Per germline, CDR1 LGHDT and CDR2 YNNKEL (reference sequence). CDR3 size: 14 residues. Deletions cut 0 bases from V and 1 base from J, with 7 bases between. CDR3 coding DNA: TGTGCCAGCAGCCAAGAAAGGAGATCCTACGAGCAGTACTTC. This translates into CASSQERRSYEQYF.

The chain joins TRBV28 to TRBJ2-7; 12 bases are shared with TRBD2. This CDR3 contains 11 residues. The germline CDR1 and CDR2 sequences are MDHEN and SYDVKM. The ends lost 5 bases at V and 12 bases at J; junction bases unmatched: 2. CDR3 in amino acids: CASSTTSGRYF. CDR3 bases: TGTGCCAGCAGTACGACTAGCGGGAGGTACTTC.

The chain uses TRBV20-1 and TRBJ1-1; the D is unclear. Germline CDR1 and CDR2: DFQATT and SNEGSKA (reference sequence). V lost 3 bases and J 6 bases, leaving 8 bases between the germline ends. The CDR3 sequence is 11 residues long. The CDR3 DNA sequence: TGCAGTGCTAGGTTGTCGGCTGAAGCTTTCTTT. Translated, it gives CSARLSAEAFF.

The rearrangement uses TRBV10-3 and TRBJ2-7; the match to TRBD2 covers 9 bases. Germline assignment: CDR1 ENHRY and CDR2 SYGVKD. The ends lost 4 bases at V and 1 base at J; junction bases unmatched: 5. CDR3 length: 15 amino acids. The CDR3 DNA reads TGTGCCATCAGTGGGGGAACTAGCGGGTCCTACGAGCAGTACTTC. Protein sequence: CAISGGTSGSYEQYF.

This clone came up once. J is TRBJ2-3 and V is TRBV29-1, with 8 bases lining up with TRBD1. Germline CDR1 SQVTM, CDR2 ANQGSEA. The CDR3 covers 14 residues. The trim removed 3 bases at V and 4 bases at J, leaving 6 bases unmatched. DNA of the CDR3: TGCAGCGTTGATGACAGGGGAAGGCCAGATACGCAGTATTTT. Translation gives CSVDDRGRPDTQYF.

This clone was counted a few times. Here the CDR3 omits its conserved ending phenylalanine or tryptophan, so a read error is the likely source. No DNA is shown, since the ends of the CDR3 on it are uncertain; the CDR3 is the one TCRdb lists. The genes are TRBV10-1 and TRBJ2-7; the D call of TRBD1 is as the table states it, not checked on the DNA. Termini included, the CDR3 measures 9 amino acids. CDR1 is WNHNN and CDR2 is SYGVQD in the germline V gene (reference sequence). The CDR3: CATAVKTGR.

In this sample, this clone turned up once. DNA for the CDR3: TGCGCCAGCAGCTGGACAGTACAAGAGACCCAGTACTTC. Amino acid sequence: CASSWTVQETQYF. The chain joins TRBV5-1 to TRBJ2-5, with D perhaps TRBD1 (6 bases). The length of the CDR3 is 13 residues. CDR1 and CDR2 from the germline V gene are SGHRS and YFSETQ. V lost 3 bases and J lost 2, with 8 bases in between.

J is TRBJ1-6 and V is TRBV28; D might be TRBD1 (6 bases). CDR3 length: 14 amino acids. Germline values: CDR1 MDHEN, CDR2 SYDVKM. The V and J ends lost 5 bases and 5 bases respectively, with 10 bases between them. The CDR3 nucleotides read TGTGCCAGCAGTCCCGGGACAAATAATTCACCCCTCCACTTT. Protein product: CASSPGTNNSPLHF.

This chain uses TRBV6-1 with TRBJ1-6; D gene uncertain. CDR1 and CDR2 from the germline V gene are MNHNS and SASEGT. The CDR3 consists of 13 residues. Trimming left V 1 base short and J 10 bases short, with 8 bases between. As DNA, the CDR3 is TGTGCCAGCAGTGAAGTGTACAGATCACCCCTCCACTTT. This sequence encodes CASSEVYRSPLHF.

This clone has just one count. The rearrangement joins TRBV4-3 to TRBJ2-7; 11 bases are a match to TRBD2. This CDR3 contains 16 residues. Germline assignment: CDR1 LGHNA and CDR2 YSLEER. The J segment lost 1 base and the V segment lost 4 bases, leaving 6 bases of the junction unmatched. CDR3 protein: CASSLQIAGGSYEQYF. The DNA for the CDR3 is TGCGCCAGCAGCCTGCAAATAGCGGGGGGGTCCTACGAGCAGTACTTC.

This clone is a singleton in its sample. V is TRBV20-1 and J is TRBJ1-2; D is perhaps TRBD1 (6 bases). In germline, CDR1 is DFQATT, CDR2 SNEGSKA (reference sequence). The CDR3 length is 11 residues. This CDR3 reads CSATGNYGYTF. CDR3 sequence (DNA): TGCTCTGCTACAGGGAACTATGGCTACACCTTC.

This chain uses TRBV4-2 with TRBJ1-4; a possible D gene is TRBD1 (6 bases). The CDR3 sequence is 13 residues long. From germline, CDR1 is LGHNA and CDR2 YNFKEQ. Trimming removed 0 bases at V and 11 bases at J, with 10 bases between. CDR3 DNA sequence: TGTGCCAGCAGCCAAGATAGGGGGGGGAAACTGTTTTTT. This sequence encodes CASSQDRGGKLFF.

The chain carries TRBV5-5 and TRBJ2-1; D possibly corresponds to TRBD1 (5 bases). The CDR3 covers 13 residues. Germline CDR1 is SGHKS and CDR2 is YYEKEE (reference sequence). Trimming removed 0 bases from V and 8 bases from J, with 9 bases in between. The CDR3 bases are TGTGCCAGCAGCTTGGCAGGGTCGGATGAGCAGTTCTTC. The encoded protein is CASSLAGSDEQFF.

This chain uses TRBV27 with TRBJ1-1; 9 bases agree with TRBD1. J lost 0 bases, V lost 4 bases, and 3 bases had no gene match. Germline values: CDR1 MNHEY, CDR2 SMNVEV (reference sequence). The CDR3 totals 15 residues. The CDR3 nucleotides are TGTGCCAGCAGTTCAAGGACAGGGGTGAACACTGAAGCTTTCTTT. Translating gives CASSSRTGVNTEAFF.

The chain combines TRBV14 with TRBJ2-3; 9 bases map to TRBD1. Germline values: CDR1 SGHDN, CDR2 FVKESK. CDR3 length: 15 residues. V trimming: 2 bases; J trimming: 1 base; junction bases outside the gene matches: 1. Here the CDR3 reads CASSQRTGGTDTQYF. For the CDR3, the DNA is TGTGCCAGCAGCCAACGGACAGGGGGCACAGATACGCAGTATTTT.